In its sample, the clone carrying this TCR beta chain was seen a few times. Its antigen is still unknown. The sample is drawn from a study of early T cells in non-severe SARS-CoV-2 infection. Study overall: Bulk RNA isolated from unsorted whole blood underwent sequencing; chains were not paired. Findings of the study overall: VDJdb matching favored anti-spike CD8 responses, missing private and CD4 specificities.

cDNA molecules, individually, were tagged with unique molecular identifiers. TCRdb reprocessed the 5' RACE reads with MiXCR, giving one entry per CDR3 protein. The sample includes 100,000 to 150,000 distinct CDR3 sequences, approximately 15% of them seen just once. V lost 3 bases to trimming and J lost 0 bases; unmatched junction nucleotides: 2. From germline, CDR1 is SEHNR and CDR2 FQNEAQ (reference sequence). The CDR3 is made up of 15 amino acids. The specimen sequenced was whole blood. The clonotype originates from an adult who was a healthcare worker with PCR-confirmed SARS-CoV-2 infection or an uninfected control (not recorded which). The genes are TRBV7-9 and TRBJ2-1; 7 bases are a match to TRBD1. Written as DNA, the CDR3 is TGTGCCAGCAGCTTGGACAGGAGCTCCTACAATGAGCAGTTCTTC. Translated, it gives CASSLDRSSYNEQFF.